Reported below is one T cell receptor (beta chain). The data were obtained in a study of control samples from healthy donors and cancer patients. TCRdb keeps only in-frame clones here, not all; method: immunoSEQ multiplex PCR. The sample has around 150,000 clones, almost 90% seen once. The CDR3 is 16 amino acids. CDR1 LNHDA and CDR2 SQIVND come from the germline V gene (reference sequence). Trimming shortened V by 4 bases and J by 5 bases, and 20 bases separated the two germline ends. This sequence originates from a man aged 18 to 35 in good health. Sequencing used blood. The V call is TRBV19, the J call TRBJ1-1; D is undetermined. This chain's CDR3 is CASSSSILGAGTEAFF. CDR3 bases: TGTGCCAGTAGTAGCAGTATATTGGGCGCGGGGACTGAAGCTTTCTTT. Drawing the rest from reference TRBV19 and TRBJ1-1, the complete variable domain is DGGITQSPKYLFRKEGQNVTLSCEQNLNHDAMYWYRQDPGQGLRLIYYSQIVNDFQKGDIAEGYSVSREKKESFPLTVTSAQKNPTAFYLCASSSSILGAGTEAFFGQGTRLTVV.